Listed below are T cell receptor beta chains from one sample, sequenced in a study of glioma-infiltrating T cells after dendritic cell vaccination. Here immunoSEQ multiplex PCR was the method, and the copy in TCRdb shows in-frame clones only, minus some. The sample includes 55,000 to 75,000 clones, roughly 79% of them seen just once. The sequencing used blood, collected before dendritic cell vaccination. These TCRs come from a human donor with glioblastoma. The CDR3 runs from the conserved cysteine through the conserved F or W. D genes are given only for firm matches. The listing skips clone size in some rows; elsewhere it reads once, few, many or a size class.

TRBV5-4	NA	TRBJ1-5	NA	CASSTDRNQPQHF	TGTGCCAGCAGCACGGACAGAAATCAGCCCCAGCATTTT
TRBV18	once	TRBJ1-2	TRBD1	CASSQDRESGYTF	TGTGCCAGCTCCCAAGACAGGGAAAGTGGCTACACCTTC
TRBV5-1	once	TRBJ1-1	TRBD1	CASSPRTGLQAFF	TGCGCCAGCAGCCCCCGGACAGGCCTTCAAGCTTTCTTT
TRBV27	once	TRBJ1-2	TRBD1	CASSIDRGGGYTF	TGTGCCAGCAGTATCGACAGGGGTGGTGGCTACACCTTC
TRBV14	NA	TRBJ2-7	NA	CASSPRDFPGEQYF	TGTGCCAGCAGCCCTCGGGACTTCCCGGGGGAGCAGTACTTC
TRBV19	NA	TRBJ1-2	TRBD1	CASSGTGGTYGYTF	TGTGCCAGCTCTGGGACAGGCGGTACCTATGGCTACACCTTC
TRBV4-3	NA	TRBJ1-1	NA	CASSQDRTDNTEAFF	TGCGCCAGCAGCCAAGATCGGACAGACAACACTGAAGCTTTCTTT
TRBV6-6	NA	TRBJ1-2	NA	CASSAGEFYYGYTF	TGTGCCAGCAGTGCAGGGGAATTTTACTATGGCTACACCTTC
TRBV18	NA	TRBJ2-7	NA	CASSKDRRVSYEQYF	TGTGCCAGCTCAAAAGACAGGCGGGTGTCCTACGAGCAGTACTTC
TRBV7-2	NA	TRBJ2-5	NA	CASSQGDFPETQYF	TGTGCCAGCAGCCAAGGGGACTTCCCGGAGACCCAGTACTTC
TRBV19	NA	TRBJ2-2	TRBD2	CASSISRGSTGELFF	TGTGCCAGTAGTATTTCGCGGGGGAGCACCGGGGAGCTGTTTTTT
TRBV5-1	NA	TRBJ2-2	NA	CASSQNRGTGELFF	TGCGCCAGCAGTCAGAATAGGGGCACCGGGGAGCTGTTTTTT
TRBV10-3	NA	TRBJ1-2	NA	CAISDPPQREGYGYTF	TGTGCCATCAGTGATCCCCCACAACGGGAGGGCTATGGCTACACCTTC
TRBV6-1	NA	TRBJ2-7	NA	CASSTDSTYEQYF	TGTGCCAGCAGCACGGACTCAACCTACGAGCAGTACTTC
TRBV25-1	once	TRBJ2-1	TRBD2	CASSFAGGRNEQFF	TGTGCCAGCAGCTTCGCGGGGGGCAGGAATGAGCAGTTCTTC
TRBV6-6	NA	TRBJ1-5	TRBD1	CASSTGGNQPQHF	TGTGCCAGCAGTACAGGGGGCAATCAGCCCCAGCATTTT
TRBV7-2	NA	TRBJ2-7	TRBD2	CASRTAGAPPGQYF	TGTGCCAGCAGAACAGCGGGGGCCCCCCCCGGGCAGTACTTC
TRBV6-1	few	TRBJ1-5	TRBD1	CASSEGRQGWQPQHF	TGTGCCAGCAGTGAAGGGAGACAGGGATGGCAGCCCCAGCATTTT
TRBV6-6	NA	TRBJ2-7	NA	CASSIEGYEQYF	TGTGCATCAAGTATAGAGGGCTACGAGCAGTACTTC
TRBV10-3	NA	TRBJ1-4	NA	CATSDGESEKLFF	TGTGCCACCTCCGACGGGGAGTCTGAAAAACTGTTTTTT
TRBV7-3	NA	TRBJ2-7	TRBD1	CASSLRGTGSNEQYF	TGTGCCAGCAGCTTAAGAGGGACAGGGAGCAACGAGCAGTACTTC
TRBV6-5	NA	TRBJ2-7	TRBD1	CASSYEGQTSGKQYF	TGTGCCAGCAGTTACGAGGGACAGACTTCCGGGAAGCAGTACTTC
TRBV19	NA	TRBJ2-7	TRBD1	CASSTGDRGHEQYF	TGTGCCAGTAGTACTGGGGACAGGGGCCACGAGCAGTACTTC
TRBV7-9	few	TRBJ2-3	NA	CASSGLADTQYF	TGTGCCAGCAGCGGGCTTGCAGATACGCAGTATTTT
TRBV2	NA	TRBJ1-5	TRBD1	CASSEGVPRDSLNQPQHF	TGTGCCAGCAGTGAAGGGGTCCCCCGGGACAGCTTAAATCAGCCCCAGCATTTT
TRBV18	NA	TRBJ1-2	TRBD1	CASSPTGEENYGYTF	TGTGCCAGCTCACCGACAGGGGAGGAGAACTATGGCTACACCTTC
TRBV15	few	TRBJ2-6	NA	CATSRTTGSGANVLTF	TGTGCCACCAGCAGGACTACAGGGTCTGGGGCCAACGTCCTGACTTTC
TRBV30	NA	TRBJ2-5	NA	CAWSAPETHQETQYF	TGTGCCTGGAGTGCCCCGGAGACCCATCAAGAGACCCAGTACTTC
TRBV2	NA	TRBJ1-1	NA	CASSLNQGGVTEAFF	TGTGCCAGCAGCCTAAACCAGGGCGGGGTCACTGAAGCTTTCTTT
TRBV5-1	NA	TRBJ2-2	NA	CASRRAPENTGELFF	TGCGCCAGCAGGAGGGCTCCCGAGAACACCGGGGAGCTGTTTTTT
TRBV7-2	NA	TRBJ2-7	TRBD2	CASSLVAGDAYEQYF	TGTGCCAGCAGCTTAGTTGCGGGAGATGCCTACGAGCAGTACTTC
TRBV5-6	NA	TRBJ2-7	TRBD1	CASTSATGTGTHEQYF	TGTGCCAGCACCTCCGCGACCGGGACAGGGACTCACGAGCAGTACTTC
TRBV7-6	NA	TRBJ1-5	NA	CASSLGVGQPQHF	TGTGCCAGCAGCTTAGGAGTCGGGCAGCCCCAGCATTTT
TRBV2	NA	TRBJ1-2	TRBD1	CASRAGQGAEYGYTF	TGTGCCAGCAGAGCAGGACAGGGGGCGGAGTATGGCTACACCTTC
TRBV7-2	NA	TRBJ1-2	NA	CASSLGGQYSNYGYTF	TGTGCCAGCAGCTTGGGGGGTCAGTACTCTAACTATGGCTACACCTTC
TRBV29-1	NA	TRBJ1-2	NA	CSVGGESWGGYTF	TGCAGCGTTGGGGGGGAGTCGTGGGGTGGCTACACCTTC
TRBV2	NA	TRBJ1-6	NA	CASRVGTPSPLHF	TGTGCCAGCAGGGTTGGGACACCTTCACCCCTCCACTTT
TRBV2	NA	TRBJ1-2	NA	CASSGVGGSSFRANYGYTF	TGTGCCAGCAGTGGAGTCGGAGGGTCTTCATTTCGAGCTAACTATGGCTACACCTTC
TRBV7-9	NA	TRBJ2-3	TRBD1	CASSSTGISTDTQYF	TGTGCCAGCAGCTCGACAGGGATAAGCACAGATACGCAGTATTTT
TRBV9	NA	TRBJ2-1	TRBD2	CASSPGLPPFSNEQFF	TGTGCCAGCAGCCCGGGACTACCTCCCTTCAGTAATGAGCAGTTCTTC
TRBV6-1	NA	TRBJ1-5	NA	CASADSNQPQHF	TGTGCCAGCGCAGATAGCAATCAGCCCCAGCATTTT